The 9 T cell receptor beta chains below come from one sample, sequenced in a study of blood T cells in healthy people across ages. A second PCR of about 7 to 11 cycles used a sample-barcoded 5' primer and a J-beta primer mix. TCRdb reprocessed the 5' RACE reads with MiXCR, giving one entry per CDR3 protein. The table records around 1,500,000 distinct CDR3 sequences, about 40% of them present only once. The specimen sequenced was blood. These receptors all come from a woman under 30 in good health.

The chain links TRBV2 to TRBJ1-5, with 8 positions matching TRBD1. V shed 11 bases and J 5 bases; nucleotides not matched to a gene: 11. Germline V gene sequence: CDR1 SNHLY, CDR2 FYNNEI. The CDR3 sequence is 14 residues long. This CDR3 reads CAGGGRGPDQPQHF. As DNA, the CDR3 is TGTGCCGGGGGGGGCAGGGGGCCGGATCAGCCCCAGCATTTT.

V usage is TRBV4-1 and J usage is TRBJ2-5; no clear D. This CDR3 comprises 13 residues. The germline gives CDR1 MGHRA, CDR2 YSYEKL. V lost 1 base to trimming and J lost 5 bases, with 8 bases between them. The chain's CDR3 is CASSQVGRETQYF. The CDR3 DNA follows: TGCGCCAGCAGCCAAGTCGGGCGGGAGACCCAGTACTTC.

V gene TRBV4-1 combines with J gene TRBJ2-7; D may be TRBD2 (5 bases). Germline assignment: CDR1 MGHRA and CDR2 YSYEKL. CDR3 length: 14 amino acids. V lost 2 bases to trimming and J lost 0 bases, with 8 bases between them. The CDR3, as DNA: TGCGCCAGCAGCCAACTAGGGAGCTCCTACGAGCAGTACTTC. It specifies CASSQLGSSYEQYF.

V and J are TRBV11-3 and TRBJ1-5; TRBD1 aligns across 8 bases. V gave up 1 base and J gave up 6 bases; unmatched junction bases: 5. This CDR3 has 15 residues. The V gene's germline CDR1 is SGHNT and CDR2 YENEEA. The CDR3 bases are TGTGCCAGCAGCTTAGCGACAGGGGCGGGTCAGCCCCAGCATTTT. Amino acid sequence: CASSLATGAGQPQHF.

The V call is TRBV9, the J call TRBJ2-5; D perhaps matches TRBD1 (7 bases). The DNA end is a closer match to TRBJ2-7, so the J assignment may be wrong. In germline, CDR1 is SGDLS, CDR2 YYNGEE. The CDR3 has 15 residues. CDR3 coding DNA: TGTGCCAGCAGCGTAGAGGCAGGGGGGAACTACGAGCAGTACTTC. It yields the protein CASSVEAGGNYEQYF.

This clonotype showed up just a few times. This chain joins TRBV11-2 and TRBJ2-1; D call uncertain. Germline loops: CDR1 SGHAT, CDR2 FQNNGV. The CDR3 covers 15 residues. Trimming cost V 5 bases and J 0 bases, with 11 bases left between them. Written as DNA, the CDR3 is TGTGCCAGCAGCCGTTCTCGGAGCTCCTACAATGAGCAGTTCTTC. Translation: CASSRSRSSYNEQFF. Full variable domain (missing parts from reference TRBV11-2 and TRBJ2-1): EAGVAQSPRYKIIEKRQSVAFWCNPISGHATLYWYQQILGQGPKLLIQFQNNGVVDDSQLPKDRFSAERLKGVDSTLKIQPAKLEDSAVYLCASSRSRSSYNEQFFGPGTRLTVL.

In its sample, this clonotype was seen a few times. The CDR3 protein is CASSPRAGGLYEQYF. The CDR3 coding sequence is TGTGCCAGCAGTCCCCGCGCGGGAGGACTCTACGAGCAGTACTTC. The chain is built from TRBV9 and TRBJ2-7, with TRBD2 identical over 8 bases. V lost 5 bases, J lost 3 bases, and 10 bases stayed unmatched. Germline assignment: CDR1 SGDLS and CDR2 YYNGEE. The CDR3 has 15 amino acids.

This chain joins TRBV29-1 and TRBJ1-1; 7 bases fit TRBD1. The junction had 4 bases not matched to a gene; V was cut back by 5 bases and J by 1 base. The CDR3 sequence is 13 residues long. CDR1 is SQVTM, CDR2 ANQGSEA, per germline. The CDR3 protein is CSVHTGENTEAFF. The CDR3, as DNA: TGCAGCGTTCATACAGGGGAGAACACTGAAGCTTTCTTT.

The chain uses TRBV27 and TRBJ2-7; 10 positions agree with TRBD1. Germline V gives CDR1 MNHEY, CDR2 SMNVEV (reference sequence). The trim removed 5 bases at V and 2 bases at J, leaving 12 bases unmatched. The CDR3 runs to 17 residues. CDR3 amino acids: CASSPSTGGFRTYEQYF. CDR3 nucleotide sequence: TGTGCCAGCAGTCCCTCGACAGGGGGCTTCAGAACCTACGAGCAGTACTTC.